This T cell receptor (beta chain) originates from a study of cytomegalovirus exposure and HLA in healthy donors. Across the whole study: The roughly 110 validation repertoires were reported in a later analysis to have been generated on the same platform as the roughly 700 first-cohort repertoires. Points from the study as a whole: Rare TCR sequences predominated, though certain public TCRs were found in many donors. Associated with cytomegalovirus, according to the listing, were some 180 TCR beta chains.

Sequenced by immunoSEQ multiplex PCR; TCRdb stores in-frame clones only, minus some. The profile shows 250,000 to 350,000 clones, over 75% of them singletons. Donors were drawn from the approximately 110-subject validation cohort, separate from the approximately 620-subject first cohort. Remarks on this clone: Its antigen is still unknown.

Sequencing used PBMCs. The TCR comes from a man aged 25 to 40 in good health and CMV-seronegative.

The DNA of the CDR3 is TGTGCCAGCAGCTTAAGTGGAGCGGTAAACTACGAGCAGTACTTC. As protein: CASSLSGAVNYEQYF. The rearrangement uses TRBV11-2 and TRBJ2-7, with D perhaps matching TRBD2 (5 bases). Looked up from germline, CDR1 is SGHAT and CDR2 is FQNNGV. The V and J ends lost 2 bases and 3 bases respectively, with 14 bases between them. The CDR3 is 15 amino acids.